These T cell receptor beta chains were read from a single sample in a study of blood T cell repertoires in COVID-19. Method: immunoSEQ multiplex PCR; TCRdb's copy keeps in-frame clones and lacks some. The sample consists of about 88,000 clones, over 70% of them appearing once. What was sequenced was peripheral blood. Every receptor here comes from an elderly man with acute or convalescent COVID-19. Both conserved end residues are part of each CDR3. Each record gives: V gene, J gene, CDR3 length, D gene, clone size, CDR3 protein, CDR3 DNA. The D gene is left open where the match is weak. Size values are once, few and many counts, or a class for expanded clones, and some rows have none.

>TRBV10-3|TRBJ1-1|13|-|-
CAISDRENTEAFF
TGTGCCATCAGTGACAGGGAGAACACTGAAGCTTTCTTT
>TRBV7-9|TRBJ2-5|13|-|-
CASEASGAETQYF
TGTGCCAGCGAGGCCAGTGGGGCGGAGACCCAGTACTTC
>TRBV12-3/TRBV12-4|TRBJ1-2|13|-|-
CASSPSSSYGYTF
TGTGCCAGCAGCCCGTCGAGTAGCTATGGCTACACCTTC
>TRBV6-5|TRBJ1-5|13|-|-
CASSHPGNQPQHF
TGTGCCAGCAGCCACCCCGGGAATCAGCCCCAGCATTTT
>TRBV9|TRBJ2-3|13|TRBD2|-
CASSLAGADTQYF
TGTGCCAGCAGCTTAGCGGGAGCAGATACGCAGTATTTT
>TRBV19|TRBJ1-5|16|-|once
CASSGGGAVSNQPQHF
TGTGCCAGTAGTGGTGGGGGGGCGGTTAGCAATCAGCCCCAGCATTTT
>TRBV24-1|TRBJ2-3|16|TRBD2|-
CATSDVTSGNTDTQYF
TGTGCCACCAGTGACGTAACTAGCGGGAACACAGATACGCAGTATTTT
>TRBV6-5|TRBJ2-3|16|TRBD2|-
CASSSSRAGGPDTQYF
TGTGCCAGCAGTTCCTCGAGAGCGGGGGGACCAGATACGCAGTATTTT
>TRBV4-3|TRBJ1-6|16|-|-
CASSQGAGAGNSPLHF
TGCGCCAGCAGCCAAGGAGCAGGGGCTGGGAATTCACCCCTCCACTTT
>TRBV3-1/TRBV3-2|TRBJ1-2|15|-|-
CASSQGRGGGYGYTF
TGTGCCAGCAGCCAAGGCCGGGGAGGCGGCTATGGCTACACCTTC
>TRBV27|TRBJ2-7|16|TRBD1|-
CASSPFGTGNNYEQYF
TGTGCCAGCAGTCCTTTCGGGACAGGGAATAACTACGAGCAGTACTTC
>TRBV19|TRBJ1-6|14|-|-
CASSSGGAGSPLHF
TGTGCCAGTAGTTCCGGGGGGGCAGGATCACCCCTCCACTTT
>TRBV5-4|TRBJ2-7|13|-|-
CASSLAGFYEQYF
TGTGCCAGCAGCTTGGCGGGGTTCTACGAGCAGTACTTC
>TRBV6-5|TRBJ1-4|14|-|once
CASSYQGSGEKLFF
TGTGCCAGCAGTTACCAGGGGTCGGGGGAAAAACTGTTTTTT
>TRBV11-3|TRBJ1-1|16|-|-
CASSLGPGRANTEAFF
TGTGCCAGCAGCTTAGGTCCTGGCAGGGCGAACACTGAAGCTTTCTTT
>TRBV10-3|TRBJ1-2|16|-|-
CAISEGQPRTNYGYTF
TGTGCCATCAGTGAGGGGCAGCCCAGGACTAACTATGGCTACACCTTC
>TRBV24-1|TRBJ1-2|15|TRBD1|-
CATSDPGTANYGYTF
TGTGCCACCAGTGATCCCGGGACAGCTAACTATGGCTACACCTTC
>TRBV4-1|TRBJ2-7|16|TRBD2|-
CASSQVAGGSSYEQYF
TGCGCCAGCAGCCAAGTTGCGGGCGGGAGCTCCTACGAGCAGTACTTC
>TRBV7-2|TRBJ1-2|15|-|few
CASSLRMQTPEGYTF
TGTGCCAGCAGCTTGAGGATGCAGACGCCGGAAGGCTACACCTTC
>TRBV18|TRBJ2-2|15|-|-
CASSPDRENTGELFF
TGTGCCAGCTCACCTGATCGGGAGAACACCGGGGAGCTGTTTTTT
>TRBV5-1|TRBJ1-2|14|-|-
CASSSGSGNYGYTF
TGCGCCAGCAGCTCGGGTTCGGGGAACTATGGCTACACCTTC
>TRBV5-4|TRBJ1-1|14|-|-
CASSGDVSRLEAFF
TGTGCCAGCAGCGGTGACGTAAGCCGACTTGAAGCTTTCTTT
>TRBV9|TRBJ1-3|14|-|-
CASSVGGTGNTIYF
TGTGCCAGCAGCGTAGGAGGGACTGGAAACACCATATATTTT
>TRBV11-2|TRBJ1-1|14|-|-
CASSQTRGGREAFF
TGTGCCAGCAGTCAAACCCGGGGAGGGAGAGAAGCTTTCTTT
>TRBV28|TRBJ2-7|14|TRBD1|-
CASSPTGPGYEQYF
TGTGCCAGCAGTCCGACAGGGCCCGGCTACGAGCAGTACTTC
>TRBV10-1|TRBJ1-3|13|-|once
CASSGDTGNTIYF
TGCGCCAGCAGTGGGGACACTGGAAACACCATATATTTT
>TRBV2|TRBJ1-5|16|-|-
CASSEETVYSNQPQHF
TGTGCCAGCAGTGAAGAGACAGTCTATAGCAATCAGCCCCAGCATTTT
>TRBV6-5|TRBJ2-3|15|TRBD2|once
CASSPGLAATDTQYF
TGTGCCAGCAGCCCGGGACTAGCGGCAACAGATACGCAGTATTTT
>TRBV10-3|TRBJ2-7|12|-|-
CAISPNNYEQYF
TGTGCCATCAGTCCAAACAACTACGAGCAGTACTTC
>TRBV5-4|TRBJ2-1|15|-|-
CASSSDYVAYNEQFF
TGTGCCAGCAGTTCGGACTACGTAGCCTACAATGAGCAGTTCTTC
>TRBV19|TRBJ2-2|14|-|few
CATKDGGNTGELFF
TGTGCCACTAAGGATGGAGGGAACACCGGGGAGCTGTTTTTT
>TRBV5-1|TRBJ2-1|15|TRBD2|-
CASSWGTSGGDEQFF
TGCGCCAGCAGCTGGGGGACTAGCGGGGGTGATGAGCAGTTCTTC
>TRBV21-1|TRBJ2-1|14|-|-
CASSTRAGYNEQFF
TGTGCCAGCAGCACCCGAGCGGGCTACAATGAGCAGTTCTTC
>TRBV29-1|TRBJ2-7|14|TRBD1|once
CSVTGQGVSYEQYF
TGCAGCGTGACGGGACAGGGGGTCTCCTACGAGCAGTACTTC
>TRBV11-2|TRBJ1-2|13|-|-
CASSSQGTYGYTF
TGTGCCAGCAGCTCCCAGGGGACCTATGGCTACACCTTC
>TRBV10-2|TRBJ2-7|15|TRBD1|-
CASSSRTGGGYEQYF
TGCGCCAGCAGTTCACGGACAGGGGGCGGATACGAGCAGTACTTC
>TRBV6-2/TRBV6-3|TRBJ1-4|15|TRBD1|-
CASSYRDRAKEKLFF
TGTGCCAGCAGTTACCGAGACAGGGCGAAGGAAAAACTGTTTTTT
>TRBV2|TRBJ2-5|16|TRBD2|-
CASSAGLAGLQETQYF
TGTGCCAGCTCGGCCGGACTAGCGGGATTGCAAGAGACCCAGTACTTC
>TRBV11-2|TRBJ2-1|15|TRBD2|few
CASSFSGSGRIEQFF
TGTGCCAGCAGCTTTAGCGGGAGTGGGAGGATTGAGCAGTTCTTC
>TRBV19|TRBJ1-2|15|TRBD1|-
CASSIPGGERYGYTF
TGTGCCAGTAGTATTCCAGGGGGCGAGCGGTATGGCTACACCTTC